This T cell receptor (beta chain) is from a study of shared clonotypes between healthy human individuals. Turning to the study itself: Each donor's CD8 memory used one plate, CD8 naive two, each CD4 subset three. Study results and caveats: Memory subsets generally showed lower estimated richness than naive subsets.

As to this clone: Its specificity is not known. A junction end diverges from the germline sequence, so it may reflect a read error. This specimen includes other DNA sequences encoding the same CDR3.

Over several immunoSEQ plates, each subset's genomic DNA was distributed in even portions. The assay was immunoSEQ multiplex PCR, and TCRdb's table has in-frame clones only and misses some. The data contain roughly 640,000 clones, around two thirds of them singletons. This CDR3 is 10 amino acids long. The germline V gene encodes CDR1 DFQATT and CDR2 SNEGSKA (reference sequence). All the donors were Caucasian adults who lived in Nashville, Tennessee. Sample: memory CD4+ T cells sorted from blood. Subset of the sample: CD45RA-negative fraction. The J gene is TRBJ2-7, the V gene TRBV20-1; no clear D. This TCR was recovered from a woman aged 25 to 39 in good health. CDR3 in amino acids: CSAGDYEQYF. The CDR3 nucleotides read TGCAGTGCTGGAGATTACGAGCAGTACTTC.